These 30 T cell receptor beta chains share one sample of origin, sequenced in a study of blood T cell repertoires in COVID-19. Data came from immunoSEQ multiplex PCR; TCRdb stores just in-frame clones and leaves some out. The sample lists 70,000 or so clones, roughly 79% seen once, with more than 45% in the top ten. The sequencing input was peripheral blood. Every receptor here comes from a human donor in a cohort sampled during active COVID-19.

This clone is a singleton in its sample. The J gene is TRBJ2-7, the V gene TRBV5-1; no clear D gene. V was cut by 4 bases and J by 2 bases, with 10 bases left in between. Germline assignment: CDR1 SGHRS and CDR2 YFSETQ. CDR3 size: 13 residues. CDR3: CASSLTLTYEQYF. The CDR3 coding sequence is TGCGCCAGCAGCCTGACACTCACCTACGAGCAGTACTTC.

This rearrangement joins TRBV6-6 to TRBJ2-4; maybe TRBD2 (6 bases). Germline V gene data show CDR1 as MNHNY and CDR2 as SVGAGI (reference sequence). The germline V and J ends were trimmed by 4 bases and 4 bases, with 14 bases remaining between them. The CDR3 totals 15 residues. The CDR3 spells CASSSVGEVKNIQYF. CDR3 sequence (DNA): TGTGCCAGCAGTTCCGTGGGGGAGGTTAAAAACATTCAGTACTTC.

This clone occurred a few times. The chain links TRBV5-1 to TRBJ2-1; perhaps TRBD1 as D (6 bases). The germline V and J ends were trimmed by 4 bases and 2 bases, with 16 bases remaining between them. The CDR3 is 16 residues long. Per germline, CDR1 SGHRS and CDR2 YFSETQ. DNA of the CDR3: TGCGCCAGCAGCGGGAGAGGACAGTTAACCTACAATGAGCAGTTCTTC. Translation: CASSGRGQLTYNEQFF.

The gene calls are TRBV11-1 and TRBJ2-1; 10 nucleotides line up with TRBD2. The V segment lost 9 bases and the J segment 2 bases; nucleotides outside the gene matches: 1. Germline-derived CDR1 and CDR2 are SGHAT and FQDESV (reference sequence). The CDR3 contains 13 residues. CDR3 nucleotide sequence: TGTGCCAGTAGCGGGGGGACCTACAATGAGCAGTTCTTC. Amino acids: CASSGGTYNEQFF.

This clone was seen a handful of times. The V call is TRBV7-2, the J call TRBJ1-1; 8 bases are a match to TRBD1. Germline V CDR1 and CDR2: SGHTA, FQGNSA. V shed 1 base and J 3 bases; nucleotides not matched to a gene: 1. This CDR3 has 14 residues. This CDR3 reads CASSLVQGDTEAFF. The CDR3 region has the DNA TGTGCCAGCAGCTTAGTACAGGGGGACACTGAAGCTTTCTTT.

The chain has TRBV28 and TRBJ1-5; perhaps TRBD1 as D (5 bases). Germline lookup yields CDR1 MDHEN and CDR2 SYDVKM. The CDR3 runs 15 residues. V was clipped by 5 bases and J by 0 bases, with 11 bases between them. The CDR3 nucleotides read TGTGCCAGCAGTCTAAACCAGGGTAGCAATCAGCCCCAGCATTTT. Translating it yields CASSLNQGSNQPQHF.

V gene TRBV12-3 or TRBV12-4 combines with J gene TRBJ1-2; no firm D call. This CDR3 is built from 12 residues. Trimming left V 6 bases short and J 8 bases short, with 13 bases between. The CDR3 bases are TGTGCCAGCAGGATCTTAGCGGGGGGCTACACCTTC. Translated, it gives CASRILAGGYTF.

This rearrangement joins TRBV2 to TRBJ2-7; D might be TRBD2 (5 bases). Germline assignment: CDR1 SNHLY and CDR2 FYNNEI. V was shortened by 5 bases and J by 2 bases, with 13 bases between the two germline ends. This CDR3 contains 14 residues. This CDR3 reads CASSPEVWTYEQYF. CDR3 nucleotides: TGTGCCAGCAGTCCGGAGGTTTGGACCTACGAGCAGTACTTC.

CDR3 nucleotide sequence: TGTGCCAGCAGTCGGGAGCGGGTGTACGAGCAGTACTTC. This codes for CASSRERVYEQYF. The V call is TRBV6-2 or TRBV6-3, the J call TRBJ2-7, with D tentatively TRBD2 (6 bases). Per germline, CDR1 MNHEY and CDR2 SVGEGT. The CDR3 is made up of 13 amino acids. The V and J ends lost 5 bases and 4 bases respectively, with 12 bases between them.

The chain joins TRBV27 to TRBJ2-5; 13 nucleotides align to TRBD2. Germline-derived CDR1 and CDR2 are MNHEY and SMNVEV (reference sequence). The V segment lost 5 bases and the J segment 7 bases; nucleotides outside the gene matches: 7. The CDR3 is 15 amino acids. The CDR3 sequence is CASSQTSGGQGTQYF. CDR3 sequence (DNA): TGTGCCAGCAGTCAGACTAGCGGGGGGCAGGGGACCCAGTACTTC.

This clone appeared a single time. This chain uses TRBV3-1 (or the pseudogene TRBV3-2) with TRBJ2-1; the D gene is possibly TRBD2 (5 bases). The CDR3 is 14 amino acids. CDR1 is LGHDT, CDR2 YNNKEL, per germline (reference sequence). Deletions cut 1 base from V and 15 bases from J, with 19 bases between. Here the CDR3 reads CASSQGSSGGRGFF. The CDR3, as DNA: TGTGCCAGCAGCCAAGGGTCCAGCGGAGGCCGGGGGTTCTTC.

This clone came up a few times. The V and J genes are TRBV28 and TRBJ1-5; the D gene is possibly TRBD1 (6 bases). V lost 5 bases and J lost 4, with 12 bases in between. Germline V gene lookup returns CDR1 MDHEN and CDR2 SYDVKM. The CDR3 sequence is 14 residues long. The CDR3 coding sequence is TGTGCCAGCAGTGCCGGACAGCTAAATCAGCCCCAGCATTTT. Translation: CASSAGQLNQPQHF.

This clone was seen once. This chain uses TRBV5-1 with TRBJ2-7; TRBD1 aligns across 7 bases. J lost 2 bases, V lost 5 bases, and 7 bases had no gene match. Germline CDR1 reads SGHRS; CDR2 reads YFSETQ. CDR3 length equals 14 residues. CDR3 DNA sequence: TGCGCCAGCAGTGAGGACAGGTTTACCTACGAGCAGTACTTC. This sequence encodes CASSEDRFTYEQYF.

The CDR3: CASSHSRDSEAFF. The CDR3 bases are TGTGCCAGCAGCCATTCCCGGGACAGTGAAGCTTTCTTT. The V call is TRBV11-2, the J call TRBJ1-1; 7 positions agree with TRBD1. Germline V CDR1 and CDR2: SGHAT, FQNNGV. The CDR3 is 13 residues long. Trimming took 5 bases from V and 7 from J; bases not matched to a gene: 7.

This clone has more than one count but fewer than ten. The chain links TRBV18 to TRBJ2-1, with a possible D match to TRBD1 (5 bases). Germline lookup yields CDR1 KGHSH and CDR2 LQKENI. The germline V and J ends were trimmed by 3 bases and 5 bases, with 8 bases remaining between them. The CDR3 loop spans 13 amino acids. The chain's CDR3 is CASSPSRDNEQFF. CDR3 nucleotide sequence: TGTGCCAGCTCACCGAGCAGGGACAATGAGCAGTTCTTC.

The gene calls are TRBV7-6 and TRBJ2-7; 8 nucleotides line up with TRBD1. The CDR3 extends over 17 amino acids. Germline V gene data show CDR1 as SGHVS and CDR2 as FNYEAQ. The V and J ends lost 0 bases and 2 bases, in that order; junction bases with no gene match: 9. DNA of the CDR3: TGTGCCAGCAGCTTAGCGATGACTGTGACAGGGGCCTACGAGCAGTACTTC. This codes for CASSLAMTVTGAYEQYF.

The chain recombines TRBV5-1 with TRBJ2-1; 9 nucleotides match TRBD2. Germline values: CDR1 SGHRS, CDR2 YFSETQ. CDR3 size: 15 residues. The trim removed 4 bases at V and 9 bases at J, leaving 11 bases unmatched. The CDR3: CASSDSGGSFGEQFF. The CDR3 DNA reads as TGCGCCAGCAGCGATAGCGGGGGCTCGTTCGGTGAGCAGTTCTTC.

J is TRBJ2-6 and V is TRBV6-5; 8 nucleotides agree with TRBD1. Germline V lookup: CDR1 MNHEY, CDR2 SVGAGI. With 11 bases clipped from V and 3 bases from J, the junction kept 6 bases outside the gene matches. The CDR3 contains 14 residues. The CDR3 here is CAGTGFGGANVLTF. The CDR3 DNA reads TGTGCCGGGACAGGATTTGGTGGGGCCAACGTCCTGACTTTC.

The chain recombines TRBV12-3 or TRBV12-4 with TRBJ2-7; D might be TRBD1 (6 bases). CDR3 length equals 13 residues. Trimming left V 6 bases short and J 2 bases short, with 11 bases between. CDR3 loop: CASSRTGTYEQYF. The CDR3 nucleotides read TGTGCCAGCAGCCGAACAGGGACCTACGAGCAGTACTTC.

Details on this clone: Other nucleotide sequences from this sample produce the same CDR3. The genes are TRBV7-9 and TRBJ1-2; no clear D. CDR3 length: 12 amino acids. V was pared by 1 base and J by 5 bases, with 5 bases between. Germline CDR1 reads SEHNR; CDR2 reads FQNEAQ (reference sequence). CDR3 coding DNA: TGTGCCAGCAGCTTAGACAGTTATGGCTACACCTTC. Protein product: CASSLDSYGYTF.

The chain carries TRBV28 and TRBJ2-3, with TRBD2 identical over 9 bases. The CDR3 is 16 residues long. Germline CDR1 MDHEN, CDR2 SYDVKM. V was clipped by 5 bases and J by 4 bases; unmatched bases: 10. The DNA of the CDR3 is TGTGCCAGCAGTCCACTGCAGCGGGGGGCCCCAGATACGCAGTATTTT. The encoded protein is CASSPLQRGAPDTQYF.

The genes are TRBV11-2 and TRBJ1-3; the D is unclear. Deletions cut 5 bases from V and 2 bases from J, with 10 bases between. Germline V gene lookup returns CDR1 SGHAT and CDR2 FQNNGV. The CDR3 runs 14 residues. The CDR3 nucleotides read TGTGCCAGCAGCCCTCCGGGGACTGGAAACACCATATATTTT. Translation gives CASSPPGTGNTIYF.

V and J are TRBV6-6 and TRBJ2-7; 9 positions agree with TRBD2. J was trimmed by 4 bases and V by 5 bases; bases with no gene match: 6. The germline V gene encodes CDR1 MNHNY and CDR2 SVGAGI (reference sequence). The CDR3 is 14 residues long. CDR3 residues: CASSRLAEHYEQYF. In DNA form, the CDR3 reads TGTGCCAGCAGTCGACTAGCGGAGCATTACGAGCAGTACTTC.

In DNA form, the CDR3 reads TGCGCCAGCAGCTTAGGTGAGGTAACGGACGAGCAGTACTTC. It codes for CASSLGEVTDEQYF. The chain carries TRBV5-1 and TRBJ2-7; D is unresolved. This CDR3 comprises 14 residues. The germline gives CDR1 SGHRS, CDR2 YFSETQ. Trimming took 2 bases from V and 5 from J, leaving 14 bases between them.

V usage is TRBV5-1 and J usage is TRBJ2-3, with unresolved D. Trimming took off 0 bases at V and 0 bases at J, with 5 bases between the two ends. CDR1 SGHRS and CDR2 YFSETQ come from the germline V gene. This CDR3 is 14 amino acids long. The CDR3 loop reads CASSLGDSTDTQYF. The CDR3 nucleotides are TGCGCCAGCAGCTTGGGAGATAGCACAGATACGCAGTATTTT.

This clone has just a few counts. The chain has TRBV6-5 and TRBJ1-5; D is perhaps TRBD1 (5 bases). Trimming left V 8 bases short and J 6 bases short, with 17 bases between. The germline V gene has CDR1 MNHEY and CDR2 SVGAGI. The CDR3 is made up of 14 amino acids. The CDR3 sequence: CASLPGHIGQPQHF. The CDR3 DNA sequence: TGTGCCAGCCTCCCAGGACACATCGGTCAGCCCCAGCATTTT.

V gene TRBV7-9 combines with J gene TRBJ1-2; TRBD1 agrees at 7 bases. The CDR3 spans 15 residues. Germline CDR1 SEHNR, CDR2 FQNEAQ (reference sequence). V trimming: 0 bases; J trimming: 6 bases; junction bases outside the gene matches: 7. CDR3 DNA: TGTGCCAGCAGCTTAGCCTTGACAGGGAAGGATGGCTACACCTTC. Residues: CASSLALTGKDGYTF.

The chain carries TRBV28 and TRBJ2-1; TRBD2 matches at 8 bases. The trim removed 6 bases at V and 5 bases at J, leaving 3 bases unmatched. The CDR3 covers 13 residues. Germline CDR1 MDHEN, CDR2 SYDVKM. The chain's CDR3 is CASSGGGHNEQFF. The DNA for the CDR3 is TGTGCCAGCAGCGGCGGGGGGCACAATGAGCAGTTCTTC.

The chain carries TRBV6-6 and TRBJ2-1; TRBD2 might be the D (6 bases). The CDR3 has 15 amino acids. V dropped 2 bases and J dropped 5 bases, with 13 bases sitting between them. Germline CDR1 reads MNHNY; CDR2 reads SVGAGI (reference sequence). The CDR3 region is CASSYTPGTHNEQFF. The DNA for the CDR3 is TGTGCCAGCAGTTACACTCCGGGGACTCACAATGAGCAGTTCTTC.

The rearrangement joins TRBV9 to TRBJ2-7, with a tentative D call TRBD1 (5 bases). The V and J ends lost 4 bases and 7 bases respectively, with 12 bases between them. CDR1 is SGDLS and CDR2 is YYNGEE in the germline V gene. CDR3 length: 12 residues. The DNA of the CDR3 is TGTGCCAGCAGCTTTCAATCAGGGGAGCAGTACTTC. Translation gives CASSFQSGEQYF.